Sequencing of this T cell receptor beta chain was carried out in a study of OX40 agonist ivuxolimab in advanced cancers. Study overall: Patients were infused with ivuxolimab every 2 weeks at 0.01 to 10 mg/kg. Study-level findings and limits: CD4+ T cells averaged fewer expanded clones than CD8+ T cells.

Systemic immunosuppression or autoimmune disease history was grounds to exclude patients. Sequencing was performed with immunoSEQ multiplex PCR; in TCRdb, only in-frame clones are kept and a portion is missing. The table includes around 95,000 clones, nearly 90% detected once. Remarks on this clone: Its target is not known.

Here the sequenced sample was CD4+ or CD8+ T cells sorted from blood, taken in a trial of the OX40 agonist ivuxolimab. The receptor was derived from an adult with an advanced solid tumor such as melanoma, head and neck, liver or kidney cancer.

CDR3 DNA sequence: TGTGCCAGCAGCTTATTCGACAGGGGGAACATTCAGTACTTC. Translated: CASSLFDRGNIQYF. The chain employs TRBV7-9 and TRBJ2-4, with 9 positions matching TRBD1. J was trimmed by 7 bases and V by 2 bases; bases with no gene match: 3. This CDR3 contains 14 residues. The V gene's germline CDR1 is SEHNR and CDR2 FQNEAQ (reference sequence).